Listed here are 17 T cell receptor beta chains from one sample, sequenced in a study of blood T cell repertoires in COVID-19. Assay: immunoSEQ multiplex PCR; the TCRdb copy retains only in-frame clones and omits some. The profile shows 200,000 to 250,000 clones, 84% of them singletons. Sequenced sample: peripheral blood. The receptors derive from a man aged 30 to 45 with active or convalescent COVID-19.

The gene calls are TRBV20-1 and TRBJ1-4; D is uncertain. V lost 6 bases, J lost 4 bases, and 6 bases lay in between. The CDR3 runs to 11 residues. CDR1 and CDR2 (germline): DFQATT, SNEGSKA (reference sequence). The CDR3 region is CSANNNEKLFF. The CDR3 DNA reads TGCAGTGCGAACAATAATGAAAAACTGTTTTTT.

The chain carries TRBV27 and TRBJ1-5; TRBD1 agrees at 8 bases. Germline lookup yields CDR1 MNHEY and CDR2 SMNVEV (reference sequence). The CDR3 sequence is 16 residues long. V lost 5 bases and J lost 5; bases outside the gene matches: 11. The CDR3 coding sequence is TGTGCCAGCAGTCCTGTGCCAGGGGGCTTGGATCAGCCCCAGCATTTT. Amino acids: CASSPVPGGLDQPQHF.

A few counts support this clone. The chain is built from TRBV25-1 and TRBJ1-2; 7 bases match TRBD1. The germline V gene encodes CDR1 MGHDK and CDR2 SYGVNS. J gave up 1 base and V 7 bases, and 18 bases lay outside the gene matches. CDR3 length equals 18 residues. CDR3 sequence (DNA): TGTGCCAGCACCGAGAGTGGAGGGGGCGGGAAGGGTAACTATGGCTACACCTTC. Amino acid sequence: CASTESGGGGKGNYGYTF.

The CDR3 DNA follows: TGTGCCAGCAGTTTATCGAGGGGGATAGATGGCTACACCTTC. Its protein is CASSLSRGIDGYTF. The rearrangement links TRBV27 to TRBJ1-2; maybe TRBD1 (6 bases). V gave up 0 bases and J gave up 6 bases, with 11 bases separating them. This CDR3 is built from 14 residues. In germline, CDR1 is MNHEY, CDR2 SMNVEV (reference sequence).

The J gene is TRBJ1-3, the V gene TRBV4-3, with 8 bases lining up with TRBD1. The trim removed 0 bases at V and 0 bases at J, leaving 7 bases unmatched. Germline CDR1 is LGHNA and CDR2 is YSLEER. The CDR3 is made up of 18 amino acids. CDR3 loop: CASSQDGQGANSGNTIYF. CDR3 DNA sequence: TGCGCCAGCAGCCAAGATGGTCAGGGGGCAAACTCTGGAAACACCATATATTTT.

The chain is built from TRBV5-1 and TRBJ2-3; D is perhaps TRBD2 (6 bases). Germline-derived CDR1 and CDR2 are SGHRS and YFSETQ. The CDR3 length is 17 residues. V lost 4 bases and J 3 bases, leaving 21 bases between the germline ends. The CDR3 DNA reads TGCGCCAGCAGCACCTCCCTAGCGCCACGACTAACAGATACGCAGTATTTT. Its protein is CASSTSLAPRLTDTQYF.

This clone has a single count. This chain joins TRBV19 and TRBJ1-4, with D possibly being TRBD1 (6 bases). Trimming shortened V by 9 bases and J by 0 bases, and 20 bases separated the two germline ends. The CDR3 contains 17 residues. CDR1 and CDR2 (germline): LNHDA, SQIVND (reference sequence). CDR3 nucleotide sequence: TGTGCCAGCCTAGGGGGACACCCTTTAGCAACTAATGAAAAACTGTTTTTT. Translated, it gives CASLGGHPLATNEKLFF.

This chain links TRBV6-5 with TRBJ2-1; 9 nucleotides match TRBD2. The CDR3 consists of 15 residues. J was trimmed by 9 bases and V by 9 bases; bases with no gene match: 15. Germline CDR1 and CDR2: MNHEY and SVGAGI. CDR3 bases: TGTGCCAGTACCGGGGCGGGAGGGCCTCCCGGTGAGCAGTTCTTC. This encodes CASTGAGGPPGEQFF.

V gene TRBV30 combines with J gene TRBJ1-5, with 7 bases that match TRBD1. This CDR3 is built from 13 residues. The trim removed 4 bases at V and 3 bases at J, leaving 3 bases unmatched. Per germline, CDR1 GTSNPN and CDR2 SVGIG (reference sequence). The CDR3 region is CAWTGGDNQPQHF. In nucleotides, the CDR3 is TGTGCCTGGACAGGGGGTGACAATCAGCCCCAGCATTTT.

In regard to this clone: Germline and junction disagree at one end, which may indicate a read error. CDR3 sequence: CASSLSLGEPIERF. The DNA of the CDR3 is TGTGCCAGCAGTTTATCCTTGGGTGAACCAATCGAGCGCTTT. The chain couples TRBV28 to TRBJ2-3; the D is unclear. This CDR3 region has 14 residues. CDR1 is MDHEN, CDR2 SYDVKM, per germline.

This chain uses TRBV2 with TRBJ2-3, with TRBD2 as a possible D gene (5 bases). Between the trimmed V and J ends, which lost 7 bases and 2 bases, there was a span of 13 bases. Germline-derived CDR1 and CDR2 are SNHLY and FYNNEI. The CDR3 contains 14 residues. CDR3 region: CASKYNSVTDTQYF. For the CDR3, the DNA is TGTGCCAGCAAGTATAATAGCGTCACAGATACGCAGTATTTT.

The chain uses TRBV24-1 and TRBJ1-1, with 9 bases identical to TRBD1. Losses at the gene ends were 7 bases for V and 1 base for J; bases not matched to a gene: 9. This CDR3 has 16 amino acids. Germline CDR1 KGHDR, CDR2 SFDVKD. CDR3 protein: CATRSSGTGKNTEAFF. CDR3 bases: TGTGCCACCAGATCATCCGGGACAGGGAAGAACACTGAAGCTTTCTTT.

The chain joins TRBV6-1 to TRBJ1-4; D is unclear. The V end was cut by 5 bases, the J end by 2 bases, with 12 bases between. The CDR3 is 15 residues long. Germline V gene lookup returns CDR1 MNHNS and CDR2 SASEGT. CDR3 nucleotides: TGTGCCAGCAGTTCCCCTCCCCCTACTAATGAAAAACTGTTTTTT. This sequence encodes CASSSPPPTNEKLFF.

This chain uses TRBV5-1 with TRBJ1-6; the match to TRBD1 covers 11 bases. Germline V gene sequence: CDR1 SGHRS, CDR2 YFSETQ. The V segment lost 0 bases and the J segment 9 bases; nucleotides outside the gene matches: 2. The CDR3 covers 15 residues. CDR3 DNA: TGCGCCAGCAGCTTGGGGACAGGGGGCAGTTCACCCCTCCACTTT. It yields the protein CASSLGTGGSSPLHF.

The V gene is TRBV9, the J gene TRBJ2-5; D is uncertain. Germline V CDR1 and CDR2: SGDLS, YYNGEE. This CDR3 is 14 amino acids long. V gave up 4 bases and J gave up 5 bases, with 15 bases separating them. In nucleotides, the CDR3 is TGTGCCAGCAGCACCCTGGGCACAGTCGAGACCCAGTACTTC. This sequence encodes CASSTLGTVETQYF.

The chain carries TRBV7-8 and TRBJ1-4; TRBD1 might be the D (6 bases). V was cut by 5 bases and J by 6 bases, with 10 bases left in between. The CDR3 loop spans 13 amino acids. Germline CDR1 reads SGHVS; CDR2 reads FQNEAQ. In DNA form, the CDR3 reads TGTGCCAGCAGCCGGGACACAGATGAAAAACTGTTTTTT. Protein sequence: CASSRDTDEKLFF.

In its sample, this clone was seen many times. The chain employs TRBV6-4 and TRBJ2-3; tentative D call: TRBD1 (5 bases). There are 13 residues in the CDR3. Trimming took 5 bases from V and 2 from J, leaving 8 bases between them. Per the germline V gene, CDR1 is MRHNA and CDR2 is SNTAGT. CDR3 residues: CASSHRTTDTQYF. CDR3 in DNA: TGTGCCAGCAGTCACAGGACCACAGATACGCAGTATTTT.